This TCR beta chain was obtained from a study of T cell repertoires in cytomegalovirus infection. General study findings and limits: HLA-C-restricted TCR beta clonotypes specific for CMV led the ex vivo response.

In its sample, this clonotype was seen a few times. Its specificity is not known. One entry per CDR3 protein, called by TCRdb with MiXCR from the reads. The sample shows around 770,000 distinct CDR3 sequences, under 35% of them seen only once. Sequencing used cultured CD8+ T cells from PBMCs, obtained from culture after CMV antigen stimulation. This TCR derives from a human donor in good health (CMV status not recorded). Some clones in this sample may be carry-over from other donors' samples.

CDR3 residues: CASRRDGQGAWETQYF. DNA for the CDR3: TGTGCCAGCAGGCGCGACGGGCAGGGAGCGTGGGAGACCCAGTACTTC. The V call is TRBV27, the J call TRBJ2-5; D assignment may be TRBD1 or TRBD2 (5 bases each). V lost 6 bases and J lost 5, with 22 bases in between. This CDR3 contains 16 residues. Germline CDR1 and CDR2: MNHEY and SMNVEV (reference sequence).